This TCR beta chain originates from a study of regulatory T cells in long-lasting Graves disease. For this clonotype: The antigen is not known. A much larger clone differs by one base, so this may be a read error.

Findings of the study overall: The researchers studied only peripheral blood, not thyroid tissue.

Arm-PCR of CDR3 regions and iRepertoire HTBI primers were the basis on which TCR beta libraries were built. TCRdb re-called the multiplex PCR reads with MiXCR, one entry per CDR3 protein. Of approximately 490,000 distinct CDR3 sequences in the sample, 16% were seen once. Time point specified: newly diagnosed GD, antithyroid drugs for less than 3 months. PBMC RNA served as the TCR library source. CDR1 SNHLY and CDR2 FYNNEI come from the germline V gene. The CDR3 covers 8 residues. The sample was also reused in another study, on T cells in Graves' hyperthyroidism and ophthalmopathy. That paper adds: Used for diagnoses were clinical symptoms, serum thyroxine and TRAb, thyroid ultrasound and orbital computed tomography.

This chain connects TRBV2 to TRBJ1-1, with D uncertain. The sequencing here drew on peripheral blood mononuclear cells (PBMCs), taken at new diagnosis, from a patient treated with antithyroid drugs. The sequence came from a man aged 40-49 years with Graves disease. In DNA form, the CDR3 reads TGTACCATCACTGAAGCTTTCTTT. Encoded protein: CTITEAFF. The full variable domain, its missing parts supplied by reference TRBV2 and TRBJ1-1, is EPEVTQTPSHQVTQMGQEVILRCVPISNHLYFYWYRQILGQKVEFLVSFYNNEISEKSEIFDDQFSVERPDGSNFTLKIRSTKLEDSAMYFCTITEAFFGQGTRLTVV.